These 25 T cell receptor beta chains share one sample of origin, sequenced in a study of T-cell reconstitution after alpha-beta-depleted transplantation in children (dated by TCRdb to about 2016). The treatment or condition label of this sample denotes: allogeneic hematopoietic cell transplantation with graft depleted of TCRalphabeta T cells and CD19 B cells. The library was built by means of PCR. Instrument on record: Illumina HiSeq 2500. TCR library preparation used molecular barcoding, with unique molecular identifiers applied to normalize quantification of the TCRbeta repertoire. TCRdb reanalyzed the raw reads on its own, using fastp at Q25 for trimming and MiXCR for clone calling, and kept in-frame beta chains. Rows merge per CDR3 protein into single entries with the most common DNA and genes. A total of approximately 500,000 distinct CDR3 sequences appear in this sample, roughly a tenth of them only once. The ten largest clones add up to roughly 2.1% of the sample.

Specimen: PBMCs, collected before TCRalphabeta/CD19-depleted stem cell transplant. The receptors come from a child aged 2 to 15 with inherited bone marrow failure, due to receive a stem cell transplant.

This clonotype was observed at least ten times. This chain connects TRBV15 to TRBJ2-3, with D perhaps assigned TRBD1 or TRBD2 (6 bases each). Germline assignment: CDR1 LNHNV and CDR2 YYDKDF (reference sequence). CDR3 length: 16 amino acids. The V and J ends lost 5 bases and 8 bases respectively, with 23 bases between them. CDR3 in DNA: TGTGCCACCAGCGGGGGACCAAGCAGACAGGAGGGTACGCAGTATTTT. Its translation: CATSGGPSRQEGTQYF. Complete variable domain (other parts from reference TRBV15 and TRBJ2-3): DAMVIQNPRYQVTQFGKPVTLSCSQTLNHNVMYWYQQKSSQAPKLLFHYYDKDFNNEADTPDNFQSRRPNTSFCFLDIRSPGLGDTAMYLCATSGGPSRQEGTQYFGPGTRLTVL.

This clonotype was seen a handful of times. The chain combines TRBV12-3 or TRBV12-4 with TRBJ2-1; 10 nucleotides align to TRBD2. The V and J ends lost 5 bases and 5 bases, in that order; junction bases with no gene match: 15. The CDR3 is 18 residues long. This CDR3 reads CASSPWTSGTRSNNEQFF. As DNA, the CDR3 is TGTGCCAGCAGTCCGTGGACTAGCGGCACCCGATCCAACAATGAGCAGTTCTTC.

The V and J genes are TRBV7-8 and TRBJ2-7, with TRBD2 matching 13 bases. Germline V CDR1 and CDR2: SGHVS, FQNEAQ. This CDR3 comprises 16 residues. J gave up 9 bases and V 8 bases, and 16 bases lay outside the gene matches. CDR3 region: CASGKGTSGMHRRQYF. In DNA, the CDR3 is TGTGCCAGCGGTAAAGGGACTAGCGGGATGCATCGAAGGCAGTACTTC.

The sample holds a few counts of this clonotype. The J gene is TRBJ1-5, the V gene TRBV7-2; D gene ambiguous. In germline, CDR1 is SGHTA, CDR2 FQGNSA. The length of the CDR3 is 14 residues. V lost 1 base and J 3 bases, leaving 7 bases between the germline ends. CDR3 sequence reads: CASSLGTPNQPQHF. In nucleotides, the CDR3 is TGTGCCAGCAGCTTAGGAACACCCAATCAGCCCCAGCATTTT.

This clonotype was picked up many times. The J gene is TRBJ1-2, the V gene TRBV15; a possible D gene is TRBD1 (6 bases). Trimming cost V 1 base and J 5 bases, with 8 bases left between them. Germline V CDR1 and CDR2: LNHNV, YYDKDF (reference sequence). This CDR3 region has 13 residues. This CDR3 reads CATSRGTGYGYTF. CDR3 DNA sequence: TGTGCCACCAGCAGAGGAACAGGGTATGGCTACACCTTC.

Points on this clonotype: A much larger clone sits a single nucleotide away, making a read error possible. The chain is built from TRBV12-3 or TRBV12-4 and TRBJ2-3, with unresolved D. The CDR3 runs to 12 residues. V was clipped by 6 bases and J by 6 bases, with 10 bases between them. The CDR3 DNA reads TGTGCCAGCAGCCAAGCCGAGGATACGCAGTATTTT. Amino acids: CASSQAEDTQYF.

The chain uses TRBV12-3 or TRBV12-4 and TRBJ2-7; 11 bases agree with TRBD2. This CDR3 region has 14 residues. Trimming took 3 bases from V and 5 from J; bases not matched to a gene: 3. CDR3 region: CASSLTSGIHEQYF. CDR3 nucleotide sequence: TGTGCCAGCAGTTTGACTAGCGGGATCCACGAGCAGTACTTC.

This clonotype was observed at least ten times. The chain uses TRBV9 and TRBJ2-7; TRBD2 aligns across 15 bases. Germline lookup yields CDR1 SGDLS and CDR2 YYNGEE. The CDR3 has 17 residues. With V trimmed by 3 bases and J by 6 bases, 10 bases remained unmatched. The chain's CDR3 is CASSGTSGRAIPSEQYF. In nucleotides, the CDR3 is TGTGCCAGCAGCGGGACTAGCGGGAGGGCCATTCCCTCCGAGCAGTACTTC.

This CDR3 is CASSLEGLPVTDTQYF. CDR3 bases: TGTGCCAGCAGCTTAGAGGGACTACCGGTTACAGATACGCAGTATTTT. This sequence joins TRBV11-2 and TRBJ2-3; 7 bases map to TRBD2. From germline, CDR1 is SGHAT and CDR2 FQNNGV. This CDR3 contains 16 residues. The V and J ends lost 0 bases and 3 bases, in that order; junction bases with no gene match: 6.

This clonotype came up many times. The chain has TRBV7-2 and TRBJ1-1, with no clear D. CDR1 and CDR2 from the germline V gene are SGHTA and FQGNSA. Trimming cost V 0 bases and J 3 bases, with 8 bases left between them. CDR3 size: 14 residues. DNA for the CDR3: TGTGCCAGCAGCTTAGCTGACACCTACACTGAAGCTTTCTTT. This sequence encodes CASSLADTYTEAFF.

In this sample, this clonotype turned up many times. CDR3 region: CASSLLGRRSNYGYTF. The CDR3 nucleotides are TGCGCCAGCAGCTTGTTGGGCAGACGAAGTAACTATGGCTACACCTTC. The chain couples TRBV5-1 to TRBJ1-2; D is unresolved. V lost 1 base and J lost 1, with 14 bases in between. This CDR3 spans 16 amino acids. The V gene's germline CDR1 is SGHRS and CDR2 YFSETQ.

The sample holds a few counts of this clonotype. This chain uses TRBV6-5 with TRBJ2-1; tentatively, D is TRBD1 (5 bases). Germline lookup yields CDR1 MNHEY and CDR2 SVGAGI. The CDR3 runs 15 residues. V lost 2 bases, J lost 7 bases, and 15 bases lay in between. The chain's CDR3 is CASSYGSPGQNEQFF. CDR3 nucleotide sequence: TGTGCCAGCAGTTACGGTTCCCCAGGACAAAATGAGCAGTTCTTC.

This clonotype was recorded a few times. The V and J genes are TRBV27 and TRBJ2-1; 8 bases line up with TRBD1. Trimming cost V 6 bases and J 1 base; bases outside gene matches: 5. Germline CDR1 reads MNHEY; CDR2 reads SMNVEV (reference sequence). The CDR3 consists of 15 residues. CDR3 residues: CASSQGAGSYNEQFF. The CDR3, as DNA: TGTGCCAGCAGCCAGGGGGCGGGGTCCTACAATGAGCAGTTCTTC.

This clonotype was seen ten or more times. DNA of the CDR3: TGTGCCAGCAGACTAGCGAACACCGGGGAGCTGTTTTTT. This codes for CASRLANTGELFF. The genes are TRBV7-2 and TRBJ2-2; TRBD2 might be the D (5 bases). The germline V gene encodes CDR1 SGHTA and CDR2 FQGNSA. Between the trimmed V and J ends, which lost 6 bases and 0 bases, there was a span of 5 bases. The CDR3 extends over 13 amino acids.

This clonotype was seen at least ten times. The chain combines TRBV4-1 with TRBJ2-1; TRBD2 agrees at 10 bases. Germline lookup yields CDR1 MGHRA and CDR2 YSYEKL. The V and J ends lost 0 bases and 13 bases, in that order; junction bases with no gene match: 6. The CDR3 consists of 14 residues. The CDR3 nucleotides read TGCGCCAGCAGCCAAGATCTAGCGGGAGAGCGACAGTTCTTC. Translated, it gives CASSQDLAGERQFF.

This clonotype was observed a handful of times. The chain joins TRBV20-1 to TRBJ2-5; 9 bases are a match to TRBD1. V lost 8 bases to trimming and J lost 2 bases; unmatched junction nucleotides: 9. The CDR3 totals 14 residues. Germline V gives CDR1 DFQATT, CDR2 SNEGSKA (reference sequence). The CDR3 DNA is TGCAGTCCCAGGACAGGGGTGGGGCAAGAGACCCAGTACTTC. It encodes CSPRTGVGQETQYF.

This clonotype was counted only a few times. This chain connects TRBV28 to TRBJ2-3; 7 bases map to TRBD1. The CDR3 totals 14 residues. The germline V gene encodes CDR1 MDHEN and CDR2 SYDVKM. The V gene end was trimmed by 5 bases and the J gene end by 5 bases; junction bases not matched to a gene: 7. The CDR3 reads CASSIGTARDTQYF. The CDR3 DNA follows: TGTGCCAGCAGTATCGGGACAGCGAGAGATACGCAGTATTTT. Variable domain in full (rest from reference TRBV28 and TRBJ2-3): DVKVTQSSRYLVKRTGEKVFLECVQDMDHENMFWYRQDPGLGLRLIYFSYDVKMKEKGDIPEGYSVSREKKERFSLILESASTNQTSMYLCASSIGTARDTQYFGPGTRLTVL.

The V and J genes are TRBV20-1 and TRBJ2-3; D uncertain. This CDR3 is 14 amino acids long. Trimming took off 6 bases at V and 0 bases at J, with 13 bases between the two ends. Looked up from germline, CDR1 is DFQATT and CDR2 is SNEGSKA (reference sequence). DNA of the CDR3: TGCAGTGCCCTCCGGCAGTCTAGCACAGATACGCAGTATTTT. Its translation is CSALRQSSTDTQYF.

This clonotype was picked up many times. The rearrangement uses TRBV11-2 and TRBJ1-1; 8 bases map to TRBD1. The CDR3 is 17 amino acids. V shed 0 bases, J shed 5 bases, and the junction held 11 bases outside the gene matches. Germline-derived CDR1 and CDR2 are SGHAT and FQNNGV. CDR3 in DNA: TGTGCCAGCAGCTTAGATCCCGACAGGGGCCCAAGGACTGAAGCTTTCTTT. It specifies CASSLDPDRGPRTEAFF.

This clonotype was seen at least ten times. The chain links TRBV5-1 to TRBJ2-2; TRBD1 aligns across 7 bases. Per germline, CDR1 SGHRS and CDR2 YFSETQ. Trimming at V came to 2 bases and at J to 4 bases, leaving 11 bases not matched to a gene. The CDR3 length is 17 residues. CDR3 sequence reads: CASSLLGDRDSTGELFF. CDR3 DNA sequence: TGCGCCAGCAGCTTACTTGGCGACAGGGATTCCACCGGGGAGCTGTTTTTT. Using reference TRBV5-1 and TRBJ2-2 for the parts outside the CDR3, the full variable domain is KAGVTQTPRYLIKTRGQQVTLSCSPISGHRSVSWYQQTPGQGLQFLFEYFSETQRNKGNFPGRFSGRQFSNSRSEMNVSTLELGDSALYLCASSLLGDRDSTGELFFGEGSRLTVL.

In its sample, this clonotype was seen many times. The V gene is TRBV29-1, the J gene TRBJ2-7; 11 positions agree with TRBD1. The CDR3 runs to 14 residues. Germline assignment: CDR1 SQVTM and CDR2 ANQGSEA. V lost 1 base to trimming and J lost 5 bases; unmatched junction nucleotides: 4. CDR3 amino acids: CSVEGGQGANEQYF. CDR3 sequence (DNA): TGCAGCGTTGAAGGAGGACAGGGGGCTAACGAGCAGTACTTC.

This clonotype has ten or more counts. The chain links TRBV5-1 to TRBJ2-2, with a weak D call TRBD1 (5 bases). The germline V gene encodes CDR1 SGHRS and CDR2 YFSETQ. V lost 0 bases and J lost 5, with 11 bases in between. The CDR3 is 15 residues long. CDR3 protein: CASSLAVRGTGELFF. The CDR3 region has the DNA TGCGCCAGCAGCTTGGCGGTAAGGGGAACCGGGGAGCTGTTTTTT.

This clonotype was seen a handful of times. J is TRBJ2-7 and V is TRBV20-1, with D unresolved. This CDR3 region has 14 residues. V was trimmed by 3 bases and J by 5 bases, leaving 17 bases between them. The germline V gene encodes CDR1 DFQATT and CDR2 SNEGSKA (reference sequence). This chain's CDR3 is CSASVRRRVNEQYF. The CDR3 region has the DNA TGCAGTGCTAGCGTGCGGCGCCGTGTCAACGAGCAGTACTTC.

This clonotype showed up many times. In DNA form, the CDR3 reads TGTGCCACCAGTGATTTCACAACGAACACCGGGGAGCTGTTTTTT. Its protein is CATSDFTTNTGELFF. The chain recombines TRBV24-1 with TRBJ2-2; no clear D gene. Germline values: CDR1 KGHDR, CDR2 SFDVKD. V dropped 1 base and J dropped 0 bases, with 5 bases sitting between them. The CDR3 covers 15 residues.

The V call is TRBV2, the J call TRBJ1-5; the match to TRBD1 covers 12 bases. Looked up from germline, CDR1 is SNHLY and CDR2 is FYNNEI. The CDR3 loop spans 18 amino acids. V trimming: 8 bases; J trimming: 4 bases; junction bases outside the gene matches: 15. CDR3 sequence (DNA): TGTGCCAGCTGTGGGGGAATCGCGGGACAGGGGGCGAATCAGCCCCAGCATTTT. The encoded protein is CASCGGIAGQGANQPQHF.